This TCR beta chain originates from a study of shared clonotypes between healthy human individuals. Genomic DNA (from each subset) was split evenly across several immunoSEQ plates. Method: immunoSEQ multiplex PCR; TCRdb's copy keeps in-frame clones and lacks some. The sample has more than 2 million clones; over 85% are singletons. It was CD45RO-negative cells, positively selected for CCR7, that made up naive CD8 cells, with terminally differentiated effector memory CD45RA+ cells excluded. Deletions cut 3 bases from V and 6 bases from J, with 17 bases between. Germline loops: CDR1 ENHRY, CDR2 SYGVKD. The CDR3 runs 15 residues. Findings and limits, study-wide: Although depth was large, rarefaction showed that sequencing of the sorted subsets was incomplete. Read depth was anticipated to influence clonotype sharing among donors.

Comments on this clone: What it binds is unknown.

The sequence was collected from a young man in good health. Some clones in this sample may be carry-over from other donors' samples. The chain employs TRBV10-3 and TRBJ1-1; the D gene is possibly TRBD1 (6 bases). Sequenced: naive CD8+ T cells from PBMCs. The CDR3 here is CAISEPRQGRPEAFF. The CDR3 DNA sequence: TGTGCCATCAGTGAACCTCGGCAGGGGAGGCCTGAAGCTTTCTTT.